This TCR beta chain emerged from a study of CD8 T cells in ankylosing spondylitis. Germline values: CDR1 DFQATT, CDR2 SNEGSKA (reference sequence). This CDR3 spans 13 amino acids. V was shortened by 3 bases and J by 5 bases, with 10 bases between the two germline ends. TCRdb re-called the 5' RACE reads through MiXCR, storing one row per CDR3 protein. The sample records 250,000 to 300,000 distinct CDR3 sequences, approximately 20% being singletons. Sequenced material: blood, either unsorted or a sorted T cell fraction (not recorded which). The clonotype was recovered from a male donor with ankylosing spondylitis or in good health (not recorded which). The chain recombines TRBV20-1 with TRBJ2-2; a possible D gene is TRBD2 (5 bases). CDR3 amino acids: CSASGMGTGELFF. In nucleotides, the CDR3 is TGCAGTGCTAGCGGGATGGGGACCGGGGAGCTGTTTTTT.